The 23 T cell receptor beta chains below were found in one sample sequenced in a study of blood T cell repertoires in COVID-19. Sequencing used immunoSEQ multiplex PCR; TCRdb keeps in-frame clones, though not all of them. The data show some 200,000 clones, 85% to 90% seen once. Sample: peripheral blood. The receptors were sampled from a middle-aged man with acute or convalescent COVID-19.

The J gene is TRBJ1-1, the V gene TRBV7-9, with TRBD1 matching 9 bases. With V trimmed by 6 bases and J by 5 bases, 7 bases remained unmatched. The CDR3 is 14 amino acids. The germline CDR1 and CDR2 sequences are SEHNR and FQNEAQ (reference sequence). The CDR3 DNA reads as TGTGCCAGCAGTAGCCCGGGACAGGGAACTGAAGCTTTCTTT. Amino acids: CASSSPGQGTEAFF.

This chain connects TRBV2 to TRBJ2-6, with TRBD1 matching 10 bases. Germline V gives CDR1 SNHLY, CDR2 FYNNEI. The CDR3 loop spans 15 amino acids. V dropped 8 bases and J dropped 4; count of bases not matched to a gene: 5. The CDR3 DNA reads as TGTGCCAGCCGGACAGGGGGAGCGGGGGCCAACGTCCTGACTTTC. Amino acid sequence: CASRTGGAGANVLTF.

This clone has a handful of counts. This chain links TRBV10-2 with TRBJ1-1; a possible D gene is TRBD1 (5 bases). Trimming pared 10 bases from V and 1 base from J, leaving 13 bases between. CDR3 size: 13 residues. Germline V lookup: CDR1 WSHSY, CDR2 SAAADI. The CDR3 DNA follows: TGCGCCACGGGGGATGAGAAGAACACTGAAGCTTTCTTT. The encoded protein is CATGDEKNTEAFF.

The chain couples TRBV5-1 to TRBJ1-4; possible D gene TRBD1, 6 bases. Germline loops: CDR1 SGHRS, CDR2 YFSETQ. Trimming cost V 4 bases and J 3 bases, with 10 bases left between them. The CDR3 runs to 14 residues. CDR3 loop: CASSRTEANEKLFF. The CDR3 DNA reads TGCGCCAGCAGCAGGACAGAAGCTAATGAAAAACTGTTTTTT.

This chain joins TRBV2 and TRBJ1-1, with D uncertain. The germline CDR1 and CDR2 sequences are SNHLY and FYNNEI. The CDR3 totals 13 residues. Deletions cut 6 bases from V and 2 bases from J, with 10 bases between. The CDR3 loop reads CASSRQENTEAFF. CDR3 DNA sequence: TGTGCCAGCAGCCGGCAGGAAAACACTGAAGCTTTCTTT.

The gene calls are TRBV2 and TRBJ1-2, with D hard to call. The CDR3 is 15 amino acids. Germline CDR1 SNHLY, CDR2 FYNNEI. V was trimmed by 1 base and J by 4 bases, leaving 13 bases between them. CDR3 region: CASSEEDLGFYGYTF. The CDR3 region has the DNA TGTGCCAGCAGTGAAGAGGATCTGGGCTTCTATGGCTACACCTTC.

The chain uses TRBV4-1 and TRBJ1-2; TRBD1 aligns across 11 bases. The V and J ends lost 1 base and 7 bases, in that order; junction bases with no gene match: 2. Germline V gene lookup returns CDR1 MGHRA and CDR2 YSYEKL. The CDR3 runs to 14 residues. The CDR3 DNA reads TGCGCCAGCAGCCAAGCGGGACAGGGGGGTGGCTACACCTTC. Translated: CASSQAGQGGGYTF.

The V call is TRBV6-2 or TRBV6-3, the J call TRBJ1-5; 9 nucleotides match TRBD1. Germline V gene lookup returns CDR1 MNHEY and CDR2 SVGEGT. The CDR3 consists of 15 residues. V shed 6 bases and J 6 bases; nucleotides not matched to a gene: 9. CDR3 loop: CASSQGQGLGQPQHF. The CDR3 DNA follows: TGTGCCAGCAGCCAAGGACAGGGGCTAGGTCAGCCCCAGCATTTT.

The CDR3 region is CATSRDRALAGELFF. CDR3 DNA: TGTGCCACCAGCAGAGACAGGGCACTGGCCGGGGAGCTGTTTTTT. The chain employs TRBV15 and TRBJ2-2, with D possibly TRBD1 on 5 matching bases. V shed 0 bases and J shed 6 bases, with 11 bases lying between them. Germline CDR1 LNHNV, CDR2 YYDKDF (reference sequence). CDR3 length equals 15 residues.

The chain combines TRBV6-5 with TRBJ2-7; TRBD2 matches at 7 bases. CDR1 and CDR2 from the germline V gene are MNHEY and SVGAGI. Unmatched junction bases numbered 12, after V lost 6 bases and J lost 4 bases. This CDR3 spans 15 amino acids. The CDR3 region is CASRPGLRSGYEQYF. CDR3 nucleotides: TGTGCCAGCAGGCCGGGACTAAGGAGCGGTTACGAGCAGTACTTC.

This clone has only a few counts. The genes are TRBV2 and TRBJ2-7, with TRBD1 matching 9 bases. The CDR3 covers 16 residues. V dropped 6 bases and J dropped 0; count of bases not matched to a gene: 9. Germline CDR1 reads SNHLY; CDR2 reads FYNNEI. The CDR3 region has the DNA TGTGCCAGCAGAAGGGCCCGGGACAGGGCCTCCTACGAGCAGTACTTC. This sequence encodes CASRRARDRASYEQYF.

This chain joins TRBV7-9 and TRBJ2-5; 7 nucleotides agree with TRBD1. With V trimmed by 5 bases and J by 4 bases, 4 bases remained unmatched. The CDR3 contains 13 residues. Germline V gives CDR1 SEHNR, CDR2 FQNEAQ (reference sequence). This chain's CDR3 is CASSVRQGETQYF. The CDR3 nucleotides read TGTGCCAGCAGCGTCCGACAGGGAGAGACCCAGTACTTC.

The chain has TRBV7-2 and TRBJ1-5; a possible D gene is TRBD1 (6 bases). Germline CDR1 and CDR2: SGHTA and FQGNSA. Trimming took 5 bases from V and 7 from J, leaving 12 bases between them. The CDR3 covers 13 residues. CDR3 residues: CASSLGAGQPQHF. As DNA, the CDR3 is TGTGCCAGCAGCCTGGGGGCCGGGCAGCCCCAGCATTTT.

A single count supports this clone. The V and J genes are TRBV6-5 and TRBJ1-5; maybe TRBD1 (6 bases). CDR1 and CDR2 from the germline V gene are MNHEY and SVGAGI. Trimming shortened V by 2 bases and J by 7 bases, and 12 bases separated the two germline ends. This CDR3 comprises 14 residues. The CDR3 sequence: CASSYRTGQQPQHF. The CDR3 bases are TGTGCCAGCAGTTACAGAACAGGGCAACAGCCCCAGCATTTT.

The V gene is TRBV30, the J gene TRBJ2-7, with D possibly TRBD1 on 6 matching bases. Trimming pared 2 bases from V and 2 bases from J, leaving 10 bases between. The CDR3 is 13 residues long. The germline CDR1 and CDR2 sequences are GTSNPN and SVGIG (reference sequence). CDR3 protein: CAWSTYRAYEQYF. CDR3 nucleotide sequence: TGTGCCTGGAGTACGTACAGGGCCTACGAGCAGTACTTC.

The CDR3 DNA is TGTGCCATCAGTGATGCGTTGGGGAGGGGGACTGAAGCTTTCTTT. The encoded protein is CAISDALGRGTEAFF. The chain has TRBV10-3 and TRBJ1-1, with TRBD1 as a possible D gene (6 bases). CDR3 length equals 15 residues. The V and J ends lost 3 bases and 5 bases respectively, with 16 bases between them. Germline-derived CDR1 and CDR2 are ENHRY and SYGVKD.

V usage is TRBV7-2 and J usage is TRBJ1-1; perhaps TRBD1 as D (6 bases). Germline-derived CDR1 and CDR2 are SGHTA and FQGNSA. The CDR3 length is 13 residues. V was pared by 2 bases and J by 11 bases, with 15 bases between. The CDR3 region is CASSLQGLQAAFF. The CDR3 nucleotides read TGTGCCAGCAGCTTACAGGGGCTCCAAGCGGCTTTCTTT.

The chain has TRBV3-1 (or the pseudogene TRBV3-2) and TRBJ1-1; D unclear. CDR1 is LGHDT and CDR2 is YNNKEL in the germline V gene (reference sequence). V lost 0 bases and J 3 bases, leaving 8 bases between the germline ends. This CDR3 is 14 amino acids long. CDR3 DNA: TGTGCCAGCAGCCAAGAAGGGAGGGACACTGAAGCTTTCTTT. Protein: CASSQEGRDTEAFF.

The V call is TRBV19, the J call TRBJ2-6; 8 nucleotides align to TRBD1. The CDR3 extends over 17 amino acids. The J segment lost 0 bases and the V segment lost 1 base, leaving 2 bases of the junction unmatched. Germline CDR1 is LNHDA and CDR2 is SQIVND (reference sequence). The CDR3 DNA follows: TGTGCCAGTAGTATAGGGCAGGGGGCCTCTGGGGCCAACGTCCTGACTTTC. This codes for CASSIGQGASGANVLTF.

CDR3 nucleotides: TGTGCCAGCAAGAGTAGCGGGGCCCGAACAGATACGCAGTATTTT. Protein sequence: CASKSSGARTDTQYF. The V call is TRBV2, the J call TRBJ2-3; 8 bases match TRBD2. Looked up from germline, CDR1 is SNHLY and CDR2 is FYNNEI. Unmatched junction bases numbered 9, after V lost 7 bases and J lost 3 bases. CDR3 length: 15 residues.

The chain is built from TRBV5-1 and TRBJ2-5, with D possibly being TRBD1 (5 bases). The CDR3 consists of 16 residues. Trimming removed 0 bases at V and 4 bases at J, with 16 bases between. The germline V gene has CDR1 SGHRS and CDR2 YFSETQ. This chain's CDR3 is CASSLEGWGRAETQYF. The DNA of the CDR3 is TGCGCCAGCAGCTTGGAGGGATGGGGCAGGGCAGAGACCCAGTACTTC.

The chain couples TRBV25-1 to TRBJ2-1; TRBD2 agrees at 12 bases. Germline V CDR1 and CDR2: MGHDK, SYGVNS. The CDR3 is 18 residues long. Germline trimming cut 2 bases from V and 0 bases from J; bases unmatched to any gene: 5. In DNA form, the CDR3 reads TGTGCCAGCAGTGAAAGGACTAGCGGGACCAGCTCCTACAATGAGCAGTTCTTC. This sequence encodes CASSERTSGTSSYNEQFF.

The rearrangement uses TRBV30 and TRBJ2-2, with D maybe TRBD2 (5 bases). This CDR3 contains 13 residues. CDR1 GTSNPN and CDR2 SVGIG come from the germline V gene (reference sequence). V lost 4 bases to trimming and J lost 5 bases, with 11 bases between them. Written as DNA, the CDR3 is TGTGCCTGGATGAGAGGGCTAACCGGGGAGCTGTTTTTT. This encodes CAWMRGLTGELFF. The whole variable domain, filled in from reference TRBV30 and TRBJ2-2, reads SQTIHQWPATLVQPVGSPLSLECTVEGTSNPNLYWYRQAAGRGLQLLFYSVGIGQISSEVPQNLSASRPQDRQFILSSKKLLLSDSGFYLCAWMRGLTGELFFGEGSRLTVL.